A selection of T cell receptor beta chains follows, all from one sample in a study of cytomegalovirus exposure and HLA in healthy donors. The method was immunoSEQ multiplex PCR; TCRdb's version includes in-frame clones alone and lacks a portion of them. The repertoire holds fewer than 250,000 clones, with around three quarters as singletons. Sequenced: PBMCs. The receptor set was obtained from a woman between 18 and 29 years old in good health and CMV-seronegative. Each CDR3 is given with its conserved first and last residue. A D gene is named only where the DNA matches it firmly. Only part of the rows carry a size: once, few, many, or a class if the clone is expanded.

clone_size j_call v_call d_call cdr3_aa cdr3_nt
- TRBJ2-3 TRBV15 TRBD1 CATSRDQGGAGAQYF TGTGCCACCAGCAGAGATCAAGGGGGCGCCGGGGCGCAGTATTTT
- TRBJ2-4 TRBV19 TRBD2 CASGRGSGRNIQYF TGTGCCAGTGGCCGGGGGAGCGGGAGAAACATTCAGTACTTC
- TRBJ1-5 TRBV14 TRBD1 CASSDRENQPQHF TGTGCCAGCAGCGACAGGGAAAATCAGCCCCAGCATTTT
- TRBJ2-7 TRBV29-1 - CSVVGGATYEQYF TGCAGCGTTGTCGGCGGGGCGACCTACGAGCAGTACTTC
once TRBJ2-1 TRBV5-4 - CASSPRSGDNEQFF TGTGCCAGCAGCCCACGGAGTGGTGACAATGAGCAGTTCTTC
few TRBJ2-6 TRBV15 - CATSREGNSGANVLTF TGTGCCACCAGCAGAGAGGGCAACTCTGGGGCCAACGTCCTGACTTTC
- TRBJ2-1 TRBV4-2 - CASLGRYNEQFF TGTGCCTCCTTGGGGAGATACAATGAGCAGTTCTTC
- TRBJ1-6 TRBV5-6 - CASSLQPGLNNSPLHF TGTGCCAGCAGCTTGCAACCGGGACTCAATAATTCACCCCTCCACTTT
once TRBJ2-7 TRBV28 TRBD1 CASSEDRSLYEQYF TGTGCCAGCAGTGAGGACAGGAGCCTCTACGAGCAGTACTTC
few TRBJ2-5 TRBV25-1 TRBD2 CASSKLAGVGETQYF TGTGCCAGCAGTAAACTAGCGGGAGTCGGGGAGACCCAGTACTTC
once TRBJ2-1 TRBV7-8 TRBD2 CASSLGLAGVNNEQFF TGTGCCAGCAGCTTAGGACTAGCGGGAGTTAACAATGAGCAGTTCTTC
- TRBJ2-7 TRBV4-1 TRBD1 CASSQDWGQGSYEQYF TGCGCCAGCAGCCAAGATTGGGGACAGGGGTCCTACGAGCAGTACTTC
- TRBJ2-3 TRBV5-1 TRBD1 CASSLEGAHDTQYF TGCGCCAGCAGCTTGGAGGGGGCGCACGATACGCAGTATTTT
- TRBJ2-3 TRBV7-8 - CAGSTRPRASTDTQYF TGTGCCGGCAGCACCAGGCCGAGGGCAAGCACAGATACGCAGTATTTT
few TRBJ1-6 TRBV9 - CASSDVQGWNSPLHF TGTGCCAGCAGCGACGTACAGGGATGGAATTCACCCCTCCACTTT
- TRBJ2-3 TRBV9 - CASSADQISTDTQYF TGTGCCAGCAGCGCCGATCAGATTAGCACAGATACGCAGTATTTT
- TRBJ2-2 TRBV27 TRBD2 CASSGLAGESGELFF TGTGCCAGCAGTGGTCTAGCGGGAGAGTCAGGGGAGCTGTTTTTT
- TRBJ2-7 TRBV7-3 - CASSLIPGNEQYF TGTGCCAGCAGCTTAATCCCAGGGAACGAGCAGTACTTC
- TRBJ1-1 TRBV25-1 - CASSGGQNTEAFF TGTGCCAGCAGTGGGGGACAGAACACTGAAGCTTTCTTT
- TRBJ1-5 TRBV5-1 TRBD1 CASSPGDRSNQPQHF TGCGCCAGCAGCCCAGGGGACAGAAGCAATCAGCCCCAGCATTTT
- TRBJ1-6 TRBV13 - CASTFKTGISPLHF TGTGCCAGCACCTTTAAAACAGGGATTTCACCCCTCCACTTT
- TRBJ2-7 TRBV29-1 - CSVRSGGYEQYF TGCAGCGTTCGTAGCGGAGGTTACGAGCAGTACTTC
- TRBJ2-5 TRBV10-1 TRBD2 CASSDSGLAGQETQYF TGCGCCAGCAGTGATTCGGGACTAGCGGGACAAGAGACCCAGTACTTC
- TRBJ2-5 TRBV2 TRBD2 CASAGESGNPETQYF TGTGCCAGCGCCGGGGAGAGCGGGAATCCGGAGACCCAGTACTTC
few TRBJ2-1 TRBV27 - CASSLFLGGGYEQFF TGTGCCAGCAGTTTATTTCTTGGCGGCGGATATGAGCAGTTCTTC
- TRBJ2-7 TRBV11-2 - CASSLEGRGSYEQYF TGTGCCAGCAGCTTAGAAGGCAGGGGATCCTACGAGCAGTACTTC
- TRBJ1-2 TRBV28 - CASSLSGRVNYGYTF TGTGCCAGCAGTTTATCGGGCAGGGTTAACTATGGCTACACCTTC
- TRBJ2-1 TRBV5-1 TRBD1 CASSQGQGSYNEQFF TGCGCCAGCAGCCAGGGACAGGGGTCCTACAATGAGCAGTTCTTC
- TRBJ2-1 TRBV4-1 - CASSQDSDEQFF TGCGCCAGCAGCCAAGATAGCGATGAGCAGTTCTTC
- TRBJ2-6 TRBV19 - CASTVTRLSSGANVLTF TGTGCCAGTACCGTGACACGGCTGAGCTCTGGGGCCAACGTCCTGACTTTC
- TRBJ2-2 TRBV5-1 TRBD1 CASSQGQGNTGELFF TGCGCCAGCAGCCAGGGACAGGGGAACACCGGGGAGCTGTTTTTT
- TRBJ2-3 TRBV4-1 TRBD2 CASSLGGGRFTDTQYF TGCGCCAGCAGCCTCGGCGGGGGGCGCTTCACAGATACGCAGTATTTT
- TRBJ1-4 TRBV18 TRBD1 CASSSGQGETNEKLFF TGTGCCAGCTCATCGGGACAGGGGGAGACTAATGAAAAACTGTTTTTT
- TRBJ1-5 TRBV6-6 TRBD1 CASSYSGQVQPQHF TGTGCCAGCAGTTACTCGGGACAGGTTCAGCCCCAGCATTTT
once TRBJ2-1 TRBV7-8 TRBD1 CASRRTGGNEQFF TGTGCCAGCCGTCGGACAGGGGGCAATGAGCAGTTCTTC
- TRBJ1-1 TRBV5-1 - CASSLISTWTEAFF TGCGCCAGCAGCTTGATCAGTACGTGGACTGAAGCTTTCTTT
- TRBJ1-2 TRBV28 - CASSVRDWEGYTF TGTGCCAGCAGTGTCCGGGACTGGGAGGGCTACACCTTC
- TRBJ2-7 TRBV7-6 - CASSPRGGYEQYF TGTGCCAGCAGCCCAAGGGGGGGCTACGAGCAGTACTTC
- TRBJ2-5 TRBV5-8 TRBD1 CASSFEGAVMETQYF TGTGCCAGCAGCTTTGAGGGGGCGGTTATGGAGACCCAGTACTTC
- TRBJ2-1 TRBV7-2 TRBD2 CASREQRGEQFF TGTGCCAGCAGGGAGCAGCGGGGTGAGCAGTTCTTC
- TRBJ1-1 TRBV29-1 - CSVELGGEAFF TGCAGCGTTGAACTGGGGGGAGAAGCTTTCTTT
- TRBJ1-4 TRBV18 - CASSPPDEKLFF TGTGCCAGCTCACCACCCGATGAAAAACTGTTTTTT
- TRBJ2-2 TRBV14 TRBD2 CASSPAGTSLTGELFF TGTGCCAGCAGCCCAGCCGGGACTAGCCTAACCGGGGAGCTGTTTTTT
- TRBJ1-5 TRBV5-4 - CASSRGYESNQPQHF TGTGCCAGCAGCCGGGGGTACGAGAGCAATCAGCCCCAGCATTTT
once TRBJ2-1 TRBV10-1 - CASSDSGGKIRNEQFF TGCGCCAGCAGTGATTCGGGGGGCAAGATCAGGAATGAGCAGTTCTTC
- TRBJ2-7 TRBV19 TRBD1 CASRYRDRASYEQYF TGTGCCAGTAGGTATCGGGACAGAGCGTCCTACGAGCAGTACTTC
- TRBJ2-6 TRBV28 - CASLLQGSAGANVLTF TGTGCCAGCCTACTACAGGGATCGGCTGGGGCCAACGTCCTGACTTTC
once TRBJ2-7 TRBV11-3 - CASSLDHPPLRGEQYF TGTGCCAGCAGCTTAGATCATCCTCCCCTTCGGGGAGAGCAGTACTTC
- TRBJ1-5 TRBV27 TRBD1 CASSFKGAGQPQHF TGTGCCAGCAGTTTCAAGGGGGCAGGACAGCCCCAGCATTTT
- TRBJ1-6 TRBV6-6 TRBD1 CASSYSGGDNSPLHF TGTGCCAGCAGTTACTCAGGGGGCGATAATTCACCCCTCCACTTT
- TRBJ2-5 TRBV5-6 - CASRNIETQYF TGTGCCAGCAGAAATATTGAGACCCAGTACTTC
few TRBJ1-1 TRBV6-5 TRBD1 CASSYGTDTEAFF TGTGCCAGCAGCTATGGGACAGACACTGAAGCTTTCTTT